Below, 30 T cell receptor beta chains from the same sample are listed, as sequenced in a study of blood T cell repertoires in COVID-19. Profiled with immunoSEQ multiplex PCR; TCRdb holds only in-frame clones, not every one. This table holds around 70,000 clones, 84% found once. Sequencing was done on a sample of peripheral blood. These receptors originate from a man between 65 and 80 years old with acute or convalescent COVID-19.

CDR3 DNA sequence: TGTGCCAGCAGCTTGACGGGAATTGTCCTCAATGAGCAGTTCTTC. Its translation: CASSLTGIVLNEQFF. The chain uses TRBV5-6 and TRBJ2-1, with a weak D call TRBD2 (5 bases). The CDR3 extends over 15 amino acids. Germline-derived CDR1 and CDR2 are SGHDT and YYEEEE. V gave up 1 base and J gave up 6 bases, with 14 bases separating them.

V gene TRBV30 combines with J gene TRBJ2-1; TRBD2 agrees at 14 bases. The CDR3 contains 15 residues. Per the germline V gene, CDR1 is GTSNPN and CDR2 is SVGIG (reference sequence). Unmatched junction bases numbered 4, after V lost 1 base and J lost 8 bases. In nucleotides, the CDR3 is TGTGCCTGGAGTGCCGGGACTAGCGGGAGCGATGAGCAGTTCTTC. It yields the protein CAWSAGTSGSDEQFF.

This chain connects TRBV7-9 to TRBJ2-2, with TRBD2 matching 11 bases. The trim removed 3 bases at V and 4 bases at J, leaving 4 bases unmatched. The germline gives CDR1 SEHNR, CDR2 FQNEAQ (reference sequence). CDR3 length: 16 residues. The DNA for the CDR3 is TGTGCCAGCAGCTTTAGCGGGGGGGCTGGCACCGGGGAGCTGTTTTTT. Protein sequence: CASSFSGGAGTGELFF. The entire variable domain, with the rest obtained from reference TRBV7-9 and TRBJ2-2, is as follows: DTGVSQNPRHKITKRGQNVTFRCDPISEHNRLYWYRQTLGQGPEFLTYFQNEAQLEKSRLLSDRFSAERPKGSFSTLEIQRTEQGDSAMYLCASSFSGGAGTGELFFGEGSRLTVL.

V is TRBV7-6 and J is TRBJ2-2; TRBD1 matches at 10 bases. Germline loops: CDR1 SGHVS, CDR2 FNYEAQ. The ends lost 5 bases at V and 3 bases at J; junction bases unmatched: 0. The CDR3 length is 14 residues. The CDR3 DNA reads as TGTGCCAGCAGCGGGACAGGGGACACCGGGGAGCTGTTTTTT. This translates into CASSGTGDTGELFF.

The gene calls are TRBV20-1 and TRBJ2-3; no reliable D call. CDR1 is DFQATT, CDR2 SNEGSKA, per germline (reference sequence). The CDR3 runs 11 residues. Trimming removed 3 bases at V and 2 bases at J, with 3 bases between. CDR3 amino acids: CSASITDTQYF. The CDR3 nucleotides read TGCAGTGCTAGCATCACAGATACGCAGTATTTT.

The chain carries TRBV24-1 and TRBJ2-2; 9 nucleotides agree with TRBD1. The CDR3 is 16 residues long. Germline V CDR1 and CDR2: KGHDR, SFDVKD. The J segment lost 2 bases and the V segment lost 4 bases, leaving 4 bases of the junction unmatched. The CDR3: CATSDADRGNTGELFF. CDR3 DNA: TGTGCCACCAGTGACGCGGACAGGGGCAACACCGGGGAGCTGTTTTTT.

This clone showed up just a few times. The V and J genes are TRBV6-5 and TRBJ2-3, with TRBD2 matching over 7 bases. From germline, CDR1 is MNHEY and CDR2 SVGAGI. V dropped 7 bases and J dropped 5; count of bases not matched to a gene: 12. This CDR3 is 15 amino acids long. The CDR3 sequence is CASTLIAGAGDTQYF. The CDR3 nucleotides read TGTGCCAGCACCCTCATCGCGGGAGCAGGAGATACGCAGTATTTT.

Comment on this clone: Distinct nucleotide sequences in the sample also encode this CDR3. CDR3 loop: CASRPRVPNTGELFF. As DNA, the CDR3 is TGTGCCAGCAGACCGCGAGTCCCGAACACCGGGGAGCTGTTTTTT. The chain carries TRBV6-5 and TRBJ2-2; D is uncertain. V was pared by 6 bases and J by 0 bases, with 11 bases between. This CDR3 contains 15 residues. CDR1 and CDR2 (germline): MNHEY, SVGAGI.

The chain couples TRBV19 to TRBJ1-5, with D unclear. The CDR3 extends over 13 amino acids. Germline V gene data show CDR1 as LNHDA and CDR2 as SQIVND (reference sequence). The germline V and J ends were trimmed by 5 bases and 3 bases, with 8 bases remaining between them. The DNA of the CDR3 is TGTGCCAGTAGTCTCTCGTTCAATCAGCCCCAGCATTTT. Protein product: CASSLSFNQPQHF.

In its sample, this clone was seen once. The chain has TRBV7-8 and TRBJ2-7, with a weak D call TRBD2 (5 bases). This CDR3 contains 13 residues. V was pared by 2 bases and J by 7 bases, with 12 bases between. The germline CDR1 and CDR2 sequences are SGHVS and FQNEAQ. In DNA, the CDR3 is TGTGCCAGCAGCTTAAATGGACTCGGGGAGCAGTACTTC. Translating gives CASSLNGLGEQYF.

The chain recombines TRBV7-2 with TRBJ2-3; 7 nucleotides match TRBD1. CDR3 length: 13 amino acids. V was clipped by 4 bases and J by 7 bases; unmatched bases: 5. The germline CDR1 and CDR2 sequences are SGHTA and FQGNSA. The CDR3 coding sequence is TGTGCCAGCAGCTGGGGGACAGCCAATACGCAGTATTTT. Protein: CASSWGTANTQYF.

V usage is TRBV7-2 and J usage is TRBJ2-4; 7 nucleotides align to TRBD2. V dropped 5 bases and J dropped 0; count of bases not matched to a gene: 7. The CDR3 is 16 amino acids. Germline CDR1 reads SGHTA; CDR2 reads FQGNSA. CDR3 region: CASSSGTPLAKNIQYF. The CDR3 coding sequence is TGTGCCAGCAGCAGCGGGACCCCACTAGCCAAAAACATTCAGTACTTC.

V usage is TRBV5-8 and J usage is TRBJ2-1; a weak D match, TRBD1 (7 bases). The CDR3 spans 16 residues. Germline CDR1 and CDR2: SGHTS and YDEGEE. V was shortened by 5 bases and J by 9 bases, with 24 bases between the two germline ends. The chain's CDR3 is CASSYTPGPRGVEQFF. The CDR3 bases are TGTGCCAGCAGTTATACACCGGGACCCAGGGGGGTTGAGCAGTTCTTC.

CDR3 sequence (DNA): TGTGCCAGCAGTTACGGGACTAGCAGCCGCCCCTACGAGCAGTACTTC. Its protein product is CASSYGTSSRPYEQYF. The chain uses TRBV6-5 and TRBJ2-7, with TRBD2 matching over 9 bases. The CDR3 is 16 residues long. The germline CDR1 and CDR2 sequences are MNHEY and SVGAGI. The V segment lost 2 bases and the J segment 2 bases; nucleotides outside the gene matches: 7.

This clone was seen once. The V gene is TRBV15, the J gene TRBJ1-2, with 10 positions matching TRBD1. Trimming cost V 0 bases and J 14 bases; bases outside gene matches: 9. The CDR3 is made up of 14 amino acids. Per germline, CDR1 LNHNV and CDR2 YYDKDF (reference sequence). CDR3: CATSRDGTGASATF. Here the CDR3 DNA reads TGTGCCACCAGCAGAGATGGGACAGGGGCCTCCGCGACCTTC.

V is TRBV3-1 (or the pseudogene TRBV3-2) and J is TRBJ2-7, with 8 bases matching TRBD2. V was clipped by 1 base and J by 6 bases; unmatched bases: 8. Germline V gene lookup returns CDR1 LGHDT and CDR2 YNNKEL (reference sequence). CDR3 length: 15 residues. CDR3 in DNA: TGTGCCAGCAGCCAAGGACCCGGGGGGGGCTTCGAGCAGTACTTC. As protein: CASSQGPGGGFEQYF.

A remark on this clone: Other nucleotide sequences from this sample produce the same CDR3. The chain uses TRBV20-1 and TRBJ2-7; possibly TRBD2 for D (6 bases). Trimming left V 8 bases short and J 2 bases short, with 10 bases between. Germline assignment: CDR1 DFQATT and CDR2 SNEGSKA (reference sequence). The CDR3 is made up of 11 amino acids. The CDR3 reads CSLGTPYEQYF. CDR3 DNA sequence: TGCAGTTTAGGGACTCCCTACGAGCAGTACTTC.

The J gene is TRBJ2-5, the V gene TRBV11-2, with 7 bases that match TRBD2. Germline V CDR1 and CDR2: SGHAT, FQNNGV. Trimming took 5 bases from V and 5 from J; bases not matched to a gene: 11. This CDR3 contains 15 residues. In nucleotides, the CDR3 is TGTGCCAGCAGCGGCAATCAAGGACTAGGGGAGACCCAGTACTTC. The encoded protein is CASSGNQGLGETQYF.

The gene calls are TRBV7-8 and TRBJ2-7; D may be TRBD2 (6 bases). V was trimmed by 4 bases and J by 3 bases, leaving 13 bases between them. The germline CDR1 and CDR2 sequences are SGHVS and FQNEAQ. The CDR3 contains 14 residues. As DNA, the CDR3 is TGTGCCAGCAGCTACCCGACGGGGGTCTACGAGCAGTACTTC. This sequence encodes CASSYPTGVYEQYF.

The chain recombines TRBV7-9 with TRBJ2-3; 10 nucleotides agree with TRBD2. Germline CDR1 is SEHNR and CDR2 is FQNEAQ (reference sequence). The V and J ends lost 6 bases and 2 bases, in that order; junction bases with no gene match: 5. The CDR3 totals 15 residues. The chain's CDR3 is CASSFTSGVTDTQYF. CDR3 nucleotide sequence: TGTGCCAGCAGTTTTACTAGCGGGGTCACAGATACGCAGTATTTT.

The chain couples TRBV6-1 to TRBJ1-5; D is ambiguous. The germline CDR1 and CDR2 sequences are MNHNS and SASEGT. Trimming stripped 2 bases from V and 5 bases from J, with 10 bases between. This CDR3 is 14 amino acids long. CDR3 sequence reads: CASSENGWDQPQHF. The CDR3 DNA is TGTGCCAGCAGTGAAAACGGGTGGGATCAGCCCCAGCATTTT.

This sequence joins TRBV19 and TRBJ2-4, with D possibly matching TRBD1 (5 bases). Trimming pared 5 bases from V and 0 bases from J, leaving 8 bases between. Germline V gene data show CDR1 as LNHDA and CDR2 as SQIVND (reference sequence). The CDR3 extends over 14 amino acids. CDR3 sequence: CASSVGQAKNIQYF. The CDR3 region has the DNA TGTGCCAGTAGTGTCGGACAAGCCAAAAACATTCAGTACTTC.

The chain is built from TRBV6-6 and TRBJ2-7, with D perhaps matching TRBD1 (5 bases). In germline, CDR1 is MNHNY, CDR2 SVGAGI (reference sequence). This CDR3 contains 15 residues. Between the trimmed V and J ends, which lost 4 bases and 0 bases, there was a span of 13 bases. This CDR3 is CASSSTDTASYEQYF. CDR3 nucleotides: TGTGCCAGCAGTTCAACGGACACAGCCTCCTACGAGCAGTACTTC.

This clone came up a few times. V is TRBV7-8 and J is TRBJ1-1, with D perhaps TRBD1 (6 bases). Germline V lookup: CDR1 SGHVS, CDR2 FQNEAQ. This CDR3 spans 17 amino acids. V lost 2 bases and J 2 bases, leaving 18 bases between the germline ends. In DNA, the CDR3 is TGTGCCAGCAGCTTACGGGGACCGGACAGATTAAACACTGAAGCTTTCTTT. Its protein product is CASSLRGPDRLNTEAFF. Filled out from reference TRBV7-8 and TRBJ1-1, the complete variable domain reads GAGVSQSPRYKVAKRGQDVALRCDPISGHVSLFWYQQALGQGPEFLTYFQNEAQLDKSGLPSDRFFAERPEGSVSTLKIQRTQQEDSAVYLCASSLRGPDRLNTEAFFGQGTRLTVV.

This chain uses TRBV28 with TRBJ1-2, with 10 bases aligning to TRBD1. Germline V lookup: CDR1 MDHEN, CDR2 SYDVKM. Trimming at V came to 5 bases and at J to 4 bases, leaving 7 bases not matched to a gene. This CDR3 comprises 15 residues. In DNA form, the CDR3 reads TGTGCCAGCAGTATAGGGACAGGGGAGCGCTATGGCTACACCTTC. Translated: CASSIGTGERYGYTF.

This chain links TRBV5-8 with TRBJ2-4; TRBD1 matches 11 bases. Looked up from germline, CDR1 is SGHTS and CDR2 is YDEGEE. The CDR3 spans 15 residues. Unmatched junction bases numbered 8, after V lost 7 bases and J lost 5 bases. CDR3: CASRDRGALQNIQYF. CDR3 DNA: TGTGCCAGCCGGGACAGGGGGGCACTACAAAACATTCAGTACTTC. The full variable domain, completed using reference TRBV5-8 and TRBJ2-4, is EAGVTQSPTHLIKTRGQQATLRCSPISGHTSVYWYQQALGLGLQFLLWYDEGEERNRGNFPPRFSGRQFPNYSSELNVNALELEDSALYLCASRDRGALQNIQYFGAGTRLSVL.

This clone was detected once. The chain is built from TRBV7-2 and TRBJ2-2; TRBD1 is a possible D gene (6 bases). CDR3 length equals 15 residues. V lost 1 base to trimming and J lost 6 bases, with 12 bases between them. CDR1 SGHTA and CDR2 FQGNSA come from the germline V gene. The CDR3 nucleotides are TGTGCCAGCAGCTTAGACCCAGGGGTCGCCGGGGAGCTGTTTTTT. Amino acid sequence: CASSLDPGVAGELFF.

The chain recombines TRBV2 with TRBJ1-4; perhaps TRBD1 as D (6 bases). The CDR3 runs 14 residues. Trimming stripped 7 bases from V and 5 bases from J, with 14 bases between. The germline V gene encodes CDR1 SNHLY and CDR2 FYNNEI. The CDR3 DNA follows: TGTGCCAGCACCTTGGACAGCCGCAATGAAAAACTGTTTTTT. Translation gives CASTLDSRNEKLFF. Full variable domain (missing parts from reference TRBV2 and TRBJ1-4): EPEVTQTPSHQVTQMGQEVILRCVPISNHLYFYWYRQILGQKVEFLVSFYNNEISEKSEIFDDQFSVERPDGSNFTLKIRSTKLEDSAMYFCASTLDSRNEKLFFGSGTQLSVL.

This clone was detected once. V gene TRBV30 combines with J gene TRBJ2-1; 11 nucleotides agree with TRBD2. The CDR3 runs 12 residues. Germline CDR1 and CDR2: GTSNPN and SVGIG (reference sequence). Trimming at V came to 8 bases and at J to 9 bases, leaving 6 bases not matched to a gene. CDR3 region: CARLAGGGEQFF. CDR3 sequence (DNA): TGTGCCCGCCTAGCGGGAGGAGGTGAGCAGTTCTTC.

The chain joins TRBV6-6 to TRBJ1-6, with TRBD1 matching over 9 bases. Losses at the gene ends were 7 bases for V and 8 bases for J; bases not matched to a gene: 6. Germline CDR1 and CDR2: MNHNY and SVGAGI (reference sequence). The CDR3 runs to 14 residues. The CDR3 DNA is TGTGCCAGCAACCCAAGACAGGGGGATTCACCCCTCCACTTT. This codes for CASNPRQGDSPLHF.